One and the same sample provided the 19 T cell receptor beta chains below, sequenced in a study of T cells in localized non-small cell lung cancer. The repertoire was sequenced with immunoSEQ multiplex PCR; TCRdb's copy has only in-frame clones and lacks some. The table has over 50,000 clones, approximately 83% seen once. This specimen was peripheral blood mononuclear cells, taken before any cancer treatment. The source is a man aged 35-69 years with stage III lung adenocarcinoma.

The V call is TRBV7-6, the J call TRBJ1-4; 9 bases are a match to TRBD1. Germline lookup yields CDR1 SGHVS and CDR2 FNYEAQ. The CDR3 length is 18 residues. Germline trimming cut 5 bases from V and 0 bases from J; bases unmatched to any gene: 10. The CDR3 nucleotides are TGTGCCAGCAGCCGACCGGGACAGGGAGGCTCAACTAATGAAAAACTGTTTTTT. It codes for CASSRPGQGGSTNEKLFF. Full variable domain (remainder filled in from reference TRBV7-6 and TRBJ1-4): GAGVSQSPRYKVTKRGQDVALRCDPISGHVSLYWYRQALGQGPEFLTYFNYEAQQDKSGLPNDRFSAERPEGSISTLTIQRTEQRDSAMYRCASSRPGQGGSTNEKLFFGSGTQLSVL.

This chain uses TRBV13 with TRBJ2-1; a weak D match, TRBD2 (5 bases). The CDR3 extends over 16 amino acids. Germline V gene sequence: CDR1 PRHDT, CDR2 FYEKMQ (reference sequence). The V end was cut by 5 bases, the J end by 9 bases, with 23 bases between. The CDR3 DNA follows: TGTGCCAGCAGCCATATCCGGGATAGGGTTATGAGTGAGCAGTTCTTC. This gives the protein CASSHIRDRVMSEQFF.

This rearrangement joins TRBV6-6 to TRBJ2-7, with 10 bases identical to TRBD2. The CDR3 length is 16 residues. CDR1 and CDR2 (germline): MNHNY, SVGAGI (reference sequence). Germline trimming cut 0 bases from V and 2 bases from J; bases unmatched to any gene: 4. The CDR3 protein is CASSYSFTSGAYEQYF. The CDR3 DNA is TGTGCCAGCAGTTACTCGTTCACTAGCGGGGCCTACGAGCAGTACTTC.

The chain recombines TRBV5-5 with TRBJ1-6; D call uncertain. The CDR3 sequence is 15 residues long. V lost 2 bases, J lost 0 bases, and 6 bases lay in between. Germline lookup yields CDR1 SGHKS and CDR2 YYEKEE (reference sequence). The CDR3 protein is CASSLRSSYNSPLHF. In DNA form, the CDR3 reads TGTGCCAGCAGCTTAAGGAGCTCCTATAATTCACCCCTCCACTTT.

V usage is TRBV6-1 and J usage is TRBJ2-6, with D unresolved. The CDR3 is 15 amino acids. V was trimmed by 7 bases and J by 3 bases, leaving 13 bases between them. Germline V lookup: CDR1 MNHNS, CDR2 SASEGT. DNA for the CDR3: TGTGCCAGCATGTCCTGGGCAAGTGGGGCCAACGTCCTGACTTTC. Protein sequence: CASMSWASGANVLTF.

The chain joins TRBV9 to TRBJ2-7, with D maybe TRBD2 (6 bases). Germline assignment: CDR1 SGDLS and CDR2 YYNGEE. The CDR3 sequence is 14 residues long. V lost 5 bases to trimming and J lost 3 bases, with 15 bases between them. The CDR3 DNA is TGTGCCAGCAGTCTGGGCGTAGCGGACTACGAGCAGTACTTC. Its protein product is CASSLGVADYEQYF.

V and J are TRBV7-6 and TRBJ2-1; D is unclear. Trimming cost V 3 bases and J 0 bases, with 12 bases left between them. Looked up from germline, CDR1 is SGHVS and CDR2 is FNYEAQ. The CDR3 is made up of 16 amino acids. CDR3 nucleotides: TGTGCCAGCAGCTTGGTAGCACCGAGCTCCTACAATGAGCAGTTCTTC. It specifies CASSLVAPSSYNEQFF.

Points on this clone: Compared with germline, one end of the junction differs, possibly owing to a read error. This rearrangement joins TRBV20-1 to TRBJ2-5, with 14 bases lining up with TRBD2. Germline V CDR1 and CDR2: DFQATT, SNEGSKA (reference sequence). The CDR3 has 11 amino acids. For the CDR3, the DNA is TGCAGTGCTAGGGGACTAGCGGGAGCACACTTC. Protein: CSARGLAGAHF.

The chain employs TRBV7-8 and TRBJ1-1; D not resolved. CDR3 size: 15 residues. The V and J ends lost 0 bases and 7 bases respectively, with 15 bases between them. Per the germline V gene, CDR1 is SGHVS and CDR2 is FQNEAQ. CDR3 sequence: CASSLAYGEGNEAFF. The DNA of the CDR3 is TGTGCCAGCAGCTTAGCGTATGGGGAGGGTAATGAAGCTTTCTTT.

In DNA, the CDR3 is TGCGCCAGCAGCTTGTCCAGGGGAGTGTTGAATGAGCAGTTCTTC. Protein: CASSLSRGVLNEQFF. The chain employs TRBV5-1 and TRBJ2-1; D is possibly TRBD1 (6 bases). The CDR3 is 15 residues long. With 1 base removed from V and 7 bases from J, the gap between germline ends came to 15 bases. Germline lookup yields CDR1 SGHRS and CDR2 YFSETQ.

Of note for this clone: Other DNA sequences in this specimen translate into the identical CDR3. The CDR3 here is CASSPSQGAGEKLFF. As DNA, the CDR3 is TGTGCCAGCTCGCCATCACAGGGGGCAGGCGAAAAACTGTTTTTT. This chain joins TRBV18 and TRBJ1-4, with 9 bases lining up with TRBD1. The germline V gene has CDR1 KGHSH and CDR2 LQKENI. The length of the CDR3 is 15 residues. With 6 bases clipped from V and 8 bases from J, the junction kept 10 bases outside the gene matches.

The V and J genes are TRBV30 and TRBJ2-3, with D possibly matching TRBD1 (6 bases). V lost 0 bases and J lost 2, with 21 bases in between. The germline V gene encodes CDR1 GTSNPN and CDR2 SVGIG (reference sequence). The CDR3 spans 18 residues. CDR3 sequence reads: CAWSVMGSSGAYTDTQYF. The CDR3 nucleotides are TGTGCCTGGAGTGTAATGGGTAGCTCAGGGGCCTACACAGATACGCAGTATTTT.

CDR3 in amino acids: CASSPIGEDNYGYTF. The CDR3 DNA sequence: TGTGCCAGCAGCCCGATTGGAGAAGATAACTATGGCTACACCTTC. The J gene is TRBJ1-2, the V gene TRBV5-6; D gene unclear. Trimming took off 4 bases at V and 1 base at J, with 14 bases between the two ends. Germline V gives CDR1 SGHDT, CDR2 YYEEEE. CDR3 length: 15 amino acids. Supplemented by reference TRBV5-6 and TRBJ1-2, the full variable domain reads DAGVTQSPTHLIKTRGQQVTLRCSPKSGHDTVSWYQQALGQGPQFIFQYYEEEERQRGNFPDRFSGHQFPNYSSELNVNALLLGDSALYLCASSPIGEDNYGYTFGSGTRLTVV.

This chain links TRBV18 with TRBJ1-2; 8 bases align to TRBD1. The trim removed 4 bases at V and 6 bases at J, leaving 7 bases unmatched. The CDR3 sequence is 14 residues long. Looked up from germline, CDR1 is KGHSH and CDR2 is LQKENI. The CDR3, as DNA: TGTGCCAGCTCACTACCGACAGGGGTCCATGGCTACACCTTC. This gives the protein CASSLPTGVHGYTF.

This chain connects TRBV29-1 to TRBJ2-7, with 9 positions matching TRBD1. Germline loops: CDR1 SQVTM, CDR2 ANQGSEA. The CDR3 is 14 residues long. J lost 5 bases, V lost 6 bases, and 11 bases had no gene match. The CDR3 DNA follows: TGCAGCGTCGCCCCCGGGACAGGGTTCGACGAGCAGTACTTC. The encoded protein is CSVAPGTGFDEQYF.

This clone was detected only a few times. The chain employs TRBV14 and TRBJ1-6; D may be TRBD1 (6 bases). The V and J ends lost 2 bases and 13 bases respectively, with 9 bases between them. The CDR3 loop spans 12 amino acids. Germline CDR1 is SGHDN and CDR2 is FVKESK. CDR3 protein: CASSQTGTPLHF. CDR3 sequence (DNA): TGTGCCAGCAGCCAAACAGGGACGCCCCTCCACTTT.

The chain recombines TRBV6-5 with TRBJ2-7; tentatively, D is TRBD2 (6 bases). The CDR3 runs 13 residues. In germline, CDR1 is MNHEY, CDR2 SVGAGI. Between the trimmed V and J ends, which lost 2 bases and 5 bases, there was a span of 10 bases. The CDR3 here is CASSYVSSDEQYF. The CDR3, as DNA: TGTGCCAGCAGTTACGTCTCTAGCGACGAGCAGTACTTC.

The CDR3 here is CAISESRGSGYTIYF. The CDR3 DNA sequence: TGTGCCATCAGTGAGTCGAGGGGTTCTGGGTACACCATATATTTT. This chain uses TRBV10-3 with TRBJ1-3, with D tentatively TRBD1 (5 bases). The CDR3 runs to 15 residues. V was trimmed by 0 bases and J by 8 bases, leaving 14 bases between them. CDR1 and CDR2 from the germline V gene are ENHRY and SYGVKD.

This clone turned up a few times. The V gene is TRBV4-3, the J gene TRBJ2-7, with D possibly called TRBD1 or TRBD2 (5 bases each). The length of the CDR3 is 20 residues. Trimming left V 4 bases short and J 0 bases short, with 28 bases between. The V gene's germline CDR1 is LGHNA and CDR2 YSLEER. DNA for the CDR3: TGCGCCAGCAGCCCTCAACCTCCGGTCAGGTTAACTGGGGGCTCCTACGAGCAGTACTTC. Translating gives CASSPQPPVRLTGGSYEQYF.